One sample yielded the 18 T cell receptor beta chains listed below, sequenced in a study of cytomegalovirus exposure and HLA in healthy donors. PCR primers comprised 60 Vbeta and 13 Jbeta primers. Clones were sequenced by immunoSEQ multiplex PCR, and TCRdb holds only the in-frame ones, with some missing. The sample consists of 200,000 or so clones, about 79% of them appearing once. The specimen sequenced was PBMCs. These receptors all come from a boy younger than 10 in good health and CMV-seronegative.

The gene calls are TRBV6-6 and TRBJ2-5; 9 nucleotides line up with TRBD1. TRBJ2-7 matches the DNA end more closely, so the J call is doubtful. CDR1 is MNHNY and CDR2 is SVGAGI in the germline V gene (reference sequence). The CDR3 length is 12 residues. The DNA for the CDR3 is TGTGCCACGGACAGGGGATCCTACGAGCAGTACTTC. Protein: CATDRGSYEQYF.

The V gene is TRBV7-3, the J gene TRBJ2-5; the D is unclear. Germline V gene data show CDR1 as SGHTA and CDR2 as FQGTGA. Between the trimmed V and J ends, which lost 5 bases and 2 bases, there was a span of 12 bases. CDR3 size: 14 residues. CDR3 sequence reads: CASSARRGQETQYF. For the CDR3, the DNA is TGTGCCAGCAGCGCGCGACGAGGTCAAGAGACCCAGTACTTC.

The CDR3 DNA is TGCGCCAGCAGCCAGCCGCTTCGGGGGGGTCGAGAGACCCAGTACTTC. It encodes CASSQPLRGGRETQYF. The rearrangement joins TRBV4-1 to TRBJ2-5; 8 nucleotides line up with TRBD2. J lost 4 bases, V lost 3 bases, and 10 bases had no gene match. Germline V CDR1 and CDR2: MGHRA, YSYEKL. CDR3 length equals 16 residues.

There are a few counts of this clone. The chain carries TRBV5-1 and TRBJ2-5; 8 bases are shared with TRBD1. Looked up from germline, CDR1 is SGHRS and CDR2 is YFSETQ. Trimming at V came to 4 bases and at J to 5 bases, leaving 10 bases not matched to a gene. The CDR3 runs 15 residues. In DNA, the CDR3 is TGCGCCAGCAGCGCCTCAGGGGGCAGTTTGGAGACCCAGTACTTC. This translates into CASSASGGSLETQYF.

The chain's CDR3 is CASTPAGHSYEQYF. The CDR3 DNA reads TGCGCCAGCACCCCCGCAGGCCACTCCTACGAGCAGTACTTC. The chain links TRBV10-1 to TRBJ2-7; D not certain. V was clipped by 7 bases and J by 0 bases, with 13 bases between them. Germline V gene sequence: CDR1 WNHNN, CDR2 SYGVQD (reference sequence). The CDR3 runs 14 residues.

CDR3: CASSPGTGYEKLFF. The CDR3 bases are TGTGCCAGCAGCCCCGGGACAGGGTACGAAAAACTGTTTTTT. This rearrangement joins TRBV5-8 to TRBJ1-4; 9 nucleotides align to TRBD1. J lost 8 bases, V lost 4 bases, and 6 bases had no gene match. The CDR3 runs 14 residues. Germline V CDR1 and CDR2: SGHTS, YDEGEE.

V is TRBV19 and J is TRBJ1-5; TRBD1 agrees at 10 bases. Germline loops: CDR1 LNHDA, CDR2 SQIVND (reference sequence). The CDR3 covers 15 residues. J lost 4 bases, V lost 11 bases, and 11 bases had no gene match. CDR3 nucleotides: TGTGCCGGTACCTCGACAGGGGGCCGGAATCAGCCCCAGCATTTT. Its protein product is CAGTSTGGRNQPQHF.

CDR3 nucleotides: TGCGCCAGCAGCGACGACCCCAGCGGGGGGGGGTCAGATACGCAGTATTTT. The encoded protein is CASSDDPSGGGSDTQYF. The chain couples TRBV4-1 to TRBJ2-3; 10 nucleotides align to TRBD2. CDR1 and CDR2 (germline): MGHRA, YSYEKL. CDR3 length equals 17 residues. J lost 4 bases, V lost 5 bases, and 12 bases had no gene match.

The chain carries TRBV7-2 and TRBJ2-3, with 10 bases identical to TRBD2. CDR1 and CDR2 (germline): SGHTA, FQGNSA. The junction had 13 bases not matched to a gene; V was cut back by 5 bases and J by 2 bases. This CDR3 has 18 amino acids. CDR3 sequence: CASSPSPPLAGATDTQYF. CDR3 in DNA: TGTGCCAGCAGCCCGAGTCCTCCCCTAGCGGGGGCCACAGATACGCAGTATTTT.

As regards this clone: This CDR3 is also generated by other DNA sequences in the sample. This rearrangement joins TRBV21-1 to TRBJ2-7; the D call in the table, TRBD1, was not verified against the DNA. TRBV21-1 is flagged as a pseudogene. The CDR3 extends over 14 amino acids. The chain's CDR3 is CASSRDRVRHEQYF. The CDR3 coding sequence is TGTGCCAGCAGCAGGGACAGGGTGAGGCACGAGCAGTACTTC.

The V call is TRBV18, the J call TRBJ2-1; no clear D. The CDR3 is 11 amino acids. The germline CDR1 and CDR2 sequences are KGHSH and LQKENI. Trimming pared 6 bases from V and 5 bases from J, leaving 5 bases between. The CDR3, as DNA: TGTGCCAGCTCCCCGGACAATGAGCAGTTCTTC. Amino acid sequence: CASSPDNEQFF.

The gene calls are TRBV7-6 and TRBJ2-5; D might be TRBD1 (6 bases). The length of the CDR3 is 16 residues. Trimming cost V 1 base and J 5 bases, with 17 bases left between them. Germline V gives CDR1 SGHVS, CDR2 FNYEAQ. This CDR3 reads CASSLGTADHRETQYF. The DNA for the CDR3 is TGTGCCAGCAGCTTAGGGACAGCCGACCACCGGGAGACCCAGTACTTC.

This chain joins TRBV6-1 and TRBJ2-1; D possibly corresponds to TRBD2 (7 bases). The CDR3 consists of 13 residues. Germline lookup yields CDR1 MNHNS and CDR2 SASEGT. V lost 6 bases to trimming and J lost 4 bases, with 10 bases between them. The CDR3 loop is CASSRGAYNEQFF. CDR3 coding DNA: TGTGCCAGCAGCCGGGGGGCATACAATGAGCAGTTCTTC.

The chain has TRBV7-2 and TRBJ1-6, with D perhaps TRBD1 (5 bases). The CDR3 is 13 amino acids. CDR1 and CDR2 (germline): SGHTA, FQGNSA. Trimming stripped 3 bases from V and 10 bases from J, with 10 bases between. The CDR3 loop is CASSLSQGSPLHF. In DNA form, the CDR3 reads TGTGCCAGCAGCTTGAGTCAGGGCTCACCCCTCCACTTT.

The chain links TRBV7-9 to TRBJ1-1; D is unresolved. The V end lost 6 bases, the J end lost 3 bases, and 11 bases lay between the germline ends. CDR3 length: 13 residues. CDR1 is SEHNR and CDR2 is FQNEAQ in the germline V gene (reference sequence). The CDR3 DNA reads as TGTGCCAGCAGTCCCCCCGGGGACACTGAAGCTTTCTTT. Protein sequence: CASSPPGDTEAFF.

This chain links TRBV29-1 with TRBJ2-1; no clear D. The V end was cut by 3 bases, the J end by 9 bases, with 6 bases between. The CDR3 spans 10 residues. Germline V CDR1 and CDR2: SQVTM, ANQGSEA. CDR3 sequence: CSVDLAEQFF. In DNA, the CDR3 is TGCAGCGTTGACCTGGCTGAGCAGTTCTTC.

The V call is TRBV4-2, the J call TRBJ2-3, with 8 bases that match TRBD2. CDR1 and CDR2 from the germline V gene are LGHNA and YNFKEQ. V gave up 1 base and J gave up 5 bases; unmatched junction bases: 8. CDR3 length equals 16 residues. DNA for the CDR3: TGTGCCAGCAGCCAAGGCTTGCAGCGGGAGAGAGATACGCAGTATTTT. Translating gives CASSQGLQRERDTQYF.

This chain links TRBV7-2 with TRBJ2-3, with D perhaps TRBD1 (6 bases). Germline-derived CDR1 and CDR2 are SGHTA and FQGNSA. V was trimmed by 4 bases and J by 4 bases, leaving 9 bases between them. The CDR3 has 13 amino acids. The CDR3 DNA sequence: TGTGCCAGCAGCTCCTCAGGGGCAGATACGCAGTATTTT. Protein product: CASSSSGADTQYF.